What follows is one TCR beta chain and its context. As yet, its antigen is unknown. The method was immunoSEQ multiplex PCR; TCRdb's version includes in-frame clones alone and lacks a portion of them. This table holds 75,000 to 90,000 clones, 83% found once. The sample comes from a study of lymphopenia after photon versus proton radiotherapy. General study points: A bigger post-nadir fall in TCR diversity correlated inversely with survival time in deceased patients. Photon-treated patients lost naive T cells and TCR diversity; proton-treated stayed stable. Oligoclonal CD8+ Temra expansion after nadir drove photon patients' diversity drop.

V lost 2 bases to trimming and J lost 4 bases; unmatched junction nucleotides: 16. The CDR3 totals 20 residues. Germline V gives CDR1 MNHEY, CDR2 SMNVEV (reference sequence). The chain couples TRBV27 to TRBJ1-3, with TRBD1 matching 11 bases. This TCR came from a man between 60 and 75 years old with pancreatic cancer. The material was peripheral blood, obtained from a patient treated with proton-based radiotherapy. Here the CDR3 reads CASSLRDPGQGAAGGNTIYF. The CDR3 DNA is TGTGCCAGCAGTTTAAGAGACCCCGGACAGGGGGCAGCGGGAGGAAACACCATATATTTT.